A single count supports the clone carrying this T cell receptor (beta chain). This entry comes from a study of blood T cell repertoires in COVID-19. Study at large: Both acute and convalescent COVID-19 samples were obtained from the United States, Italy and Spain. The cDNA or gDNA used as material had been derived from T cells, B-cell-depleted T cells, or PBMCs.

Authors' data handling: The assay estimated nucleated cells by amplifying reference gene primers. Assay: immunoSEQ multiplex PCR; the TCRdb copy retains only in-frame clones and omits some. V, J and clone size derive from that table, while D and trimming were established from the DNA sequence. The repertoire holds 200,000 to 250,000 clones, about four fifths seen once, with more than 9% in the top ten. Per the germline V gene, CDR1 is SGDLS and CDR2 is YYNGEE. The CDR3 is 17 amino acids. V lost 0 bases to trimming and J lost 7 bases; unmatched junction nucleotides: 6. The J gene is TRBJ2-2, the V gene TRBV9; 13 bases align to TRBD2. The sample comprised peripheral blood. The TCR sequence derives from a woman older than 75 with acute or convalescent COVID-19. The CDR3 DNA reads TGTGCCAGCAGCGTAGGACTAGCGGGGGGCGTCGGCGGGGAGCTGTTTTTT. Amino acids: CASSVGLAGGVGGELFF. The full variable domain, in which reference TRBV9 and TRBJ2-2 provide the parts outside the CDR3, is DSGVTQTPKHLITATGQRVTLRCSPRSGDLSVYWYQQSLDQGLQFLIQYYNGEERAKGNILERFSAQQFPDLHSELNLSSLELGDSALYFCASSVGLAGGVGGELFFGEGSRLTVL.